These 29 T cell receptor beta chains were sequenced from one sample in a study of cytomegalovirus exposure and HLA in healthy donors. Some clones are missing from TCRdb's copy, which holds only in-frame ones; the method was immunoSEQ multiplex PCR. The profile covers roughly 56,000 clones, with just under 95% appearing a single time and 2% to 2.5% taken by the ten largest. The specimen sequenced was PBMCs. All receptors come from a man aged 18-30 years in good health and CMV-seronegative.

The chain employs TRBV5-4 and TRBJ2-7; 8 bases align to TRBD2. CDR3 size: 15 residues. The germline gives CDR1 SGHNT, CDR2 YYREEE (reference sequence). V dropped 0 bases and J dropped 3; count of bases not matched to a gene: 5. CDR3 sequence: CASSLAAGGLYEQYF. The CDR3 DNA reads as TGTGCCAGCAGCTTGGCGGCGGGAGGACTCTACGAGCAGTACTTC.

J is TRBJ2-1 and V is TRBV7-3; TRBD2 matches 8 bases. The trim removed 5 bases at V and 1 base at J, leaving 7 bases unmatched. CDR1 is SGHTA and CDR2 is FQGTGA in the germline V gene. The CDR3 has 16 residues. CDR3 DNA: TGTGCCAGCAGCACCTTGGCGGGGGGATCCTACAATGAGCAGTTCTTC. Translated: CASSTLAGGSYNEQFF. The variable domain in full, completed from reference TRBV7-3 and TRBJ2-1, reads GAGVSQTPSNKVTEKGKYVELRCDPISGHTALYWYRQSLGQGPEFLIYFQGTGAADDSGLPNDRFFAVRPEGSVSTLKIQRTERGDSAVYLCASSTLAGGSYNEQFFGPGTRLTVL.

The rearrangement uses TRBV6-4 and TRBJ2-3, with 13 bases fitting TRBD2. Germline values: CDR1 MRHNA, CDR2 SNTAGT. The CDR3 contains 19 residues. V was pared by 0 bases and J by 8 bases, with 14 bases of the junction left unmatched. The CDR3 here is CASSDSWDGLAGASVTQYF. Written as DNA, the CDR3 is TGTGCCAGCAGTGACTCTTGGGACGGACTAGCGGGAGCTTCCGTTACGCAGTATTTT.

The gene calls are TRBV19 and TRBJ1-5, with a tentative D call TRBD1 (6 bases). V lost 3 bases and J lost 6, with 15 bases in between. The length of the CDR3 is 15 residues. Germline V gives CDR1 LNHDA, CDR2 SQIVND (reference sequence). The CDR3 nucleotides read TGTGCCAGTAGTATCGGTTTCAGAGGGGGTCAGCCCCAGCATTTT. The encoded protein is CASSIGFRGGQPQHF.

The genes are TRBV5-8 and TRBJ1-2; 7 bases are a match to TRBD1. Germline loops: CDR1 SGHTS, CDR2 YDEGEE. The CDR3 sequence is 14 residues long. J gave up 8 bases and V 1 base, and 8 bases lay outside the gene matches. In DNA, the CDR3 is TGTGCCAGCAGCTTGATGTCAGGGGGAAGGGGCTACACCTTC. It yields the protein CASSLMSGGRGYTF.

The V call is TRBV6-5, the J call TRBJ1-2; 7 bases are a match to TRBD1. Unmatched junction bases numbered 6, after V lost 5 bases and J lost 3 bases. Germline CDR1 MNHEY, CDR2 SVGAGI. This CDR3 has 14 residues. The CDR3 DNA reads TGTGCCAGCAGTAGACAGGGCGGATACTATGGCTACACCTTC. Translating gives CASSRQGGYYGYTF.

The V gene is TRBV10-3, the J gene TRBJ2-4, with no clear D. CDR3 length equals 14 residues. The germline CDR1 and CDR2 sequences are ENHRY and SYGVKD. V dropped 3 bases and J dropped 0 bases, with 6 bases sitting between them. The CDR3 protein is CAISDGLAKNIQYF. The CDR3 bases are TGTGCCATCAGTGACGGGTTAGCCAAAAACATTCAGTACTTC.

The chain joins TRBV2 to TRBJ1-2; D remains unclear. CDR3 length: 11 amino acids. Trimming stripped 5 bases from V and 2 bases from J, with 3 bases between. From germline, CDR1 is SNHLY and CDR2 FYNNEI. CDR3: CASSLNYGYTF. CDR3 in DNA: TGTGCCAGCAGTCTCAACTATGGCTACACCTTC.

The chain is built from TRBV6-1 and TRBJ2-1; the match to TRBD1 covers 7 bases. The CDR3 contains 15 residues. V gave up 6 bases and J gave up 1 base; unmatched junction bases: 6. Germline values: CDR1 MNHNS, CDR2 SASEGT. The CDR3 nucleotides read TGTGCCAGCAGGGCAGACAGGGTTTCCTACAATGAGCAGTTCTTC. Amino acids: CASRADRVSYNEQFF.

The CDR3 here is CASSLTSGFQETQYF. The DNA for the CDR3 is TGCGCCAGCAGCTTGACTTCAGGGTTTCAGGAGACCCAGTACTTC. The chain joins TRBV5-1 to TRBJ2-5; possibly TRBD1 for D (5 bases). Germline loops: CDR1 SGHRS, CDR2 YFSETQ. This CDR3 region has 15 residues. Trimming took off 1 base at V and 5 bases at J, with 15 bases between the two ends.

The chain joins TRBV28 to TRBJ2-3; 8 bases match TRBD2. This CDR3 is 17 amino acids long. Germline CDR1 reads MDHEN; CDR2 reads SYDVKM. V lost 8 bases, J lost 2 bases, and 15 bases stayed unmatched. The CDR3 DNA follows: TGTGCCAGCTCCTTAGCGGGGAAGGCGTTAGCCACAGATACGCAGTATTTT. Residues: CASSLAGKALATDTQYF.

This clone showed up just once. The chain is built from TRBV6-6 and TRBJ2-1; 10 nucleotides align to TRBD1. The CDR3 is made up of 12 amino acids. V trimming: 6 bases; J trimming: 16 bases; junction bases outside the gene matches: 9. Germline V gives CDR1 MNHNY, CDR2 SVGAGI (reference sequence). The CDR3 here is CASRRQGAKLFF. In DNA form, the CDR3 reads TGTGCCAGCAGAAGACAGGGGGCCAAGCTATTCTTC.

CDR3 sequence: CASSSGRAEAFF. The CDR3 nucleotides are TGTGCCAGTAGTTCAGGCAGGGCTGAAGCTTTCTTT. V is TRBV19 and J is TRBJ1-1, with TRBD1 as a possible D gene (5 bases). CDR1 is LNHDA, CDR2 SQIVND, per germline (reference sequence). Trimming stripped 5 bases from V and 6 bases from J, with 10 bases between. The CDR3 consists of 12 residues.

The CDR3, as DNA: TGCGCCAGCAGGGGAGACACTGAAGCTTTCTTT. Translation gives CASRGDTEAFF. The rearrangement joins TRBV10-1 to TRBJ1-1; D unresolved. Deletions cut 6 bases from V and 3 bases from J, with 5 bases between. Germline CDR1 is WNHNN and CDR2 is SYGVQD (reference sequence). The CDR3 consists of 11 residues.

The rearrangement joins TRBV5-4 to TRBJ1-2, with TRBD1 matching 8 bases. The CDR3 is 15 amino acids. The V segment lost 3 bases and the J segment 4 bases; nucleotides outside the gene matches: 8. Germline CDR1 and CDR2: SGHNT and YYREEE (reference sequence). CDR3 loop: CASSSEYDRGYGYTF. The CDR3 DNA is TGTGCCAGCAGCTCCGAATATGACAGGGGCTATGGCTACACCTTC.

The chain joins TRBV28 to TRBJ1-1; 10 positions agree with TRBD1. The J segment lost 4 bases and the V segment lost 2 bases, leaving 7 bases of the junction unmatched. The CDR3 runs 16 residues. Germline assignment: CDR1 MDHEN and CDR2 SYDVKM. The CDR3: CASSLDRGLKSTEAFF. CDR3 coding DNA: TGTGCCAGCAGTTTAGACAGGGGGCTCAAGAGCACTGAAGCTTTCTTT. The entire variable domain, with the rest obtained from reference TRBV28 and TRBJ1-1, is as follows: DVKVTQSSRYLVKRTGEKVFLECVQDMDHENMFWYRQDPGLGLRLIYFSYDVKMKEKGDIPEGYSVSREKKERFSLILESASTNQTSMYLCASSLDRGLKSTEAFFGQGTRLTVV.

The chain couples TRBV20-1 to TRBJ2-3; D not resolved. This CDR3 contains 11 residues. V was trimmed by 5 bases and J by 5 bases, leaving 8 bases between them. CDR1 and CDR2 (germline): DFQATT, SNEGSKA (reference sequence). The chain's CDR3 is CSARRGDTQYF. The CDR3 region has the DNA TGCAGTGCTCGGAGAGGAGATACGCAGTATTTT.

In DNA form, the CDR3 reads TGTGCCAGCAGTTTCGGGACAGCCTCCTACGAGCAGTACTTC. This encodes CASSFGTASYEQYF. The chain joins TRBV28 to TRBJ2-7; 7 bases map to TRBD1. Germline-derived CDR1 and CDR2 are MDHEN and SYDVKM. The CDR3 runs to 14 residues. Losses at the gene ends were 3 bases for V and 0 bases for J; bases not matched to a gene: 2.

The chain links TRBV30 to TRBJ1-3, with unresolved D. The CDR3 runs 12 residues. V was shortened by 7 bases and J by 4 bases, with 11 bases between the two germline ends. Germline V gene sequence: CDR1 GTSNPN, CDR2 SVGIG (reference sequence). DNA of the CDR3: TGTGCCTATGAAACGGGGGGAAACACCATATATTTT. Translation: CAYETGGNTIYF.

The chain couples TRBV19 to TRBJ1-1, with D maybe TRBD1 (5 bases). The germline V gene encodes CDR1 LNHDA and CDR2 SQIVND (reference sequence). V lost 6 bases and J lost 6, with 11 bases in between. There are 12 residues in the CDR3. In nucleotides, the CDR3 is TGTGCCAGTAGCAAGGACATAGCTGAAGCTTTCTTT. The encoded protein is CASSKDIAEAFF.

The J gene is TRBJ2-3, the V gene TRBV9; D is perhaps TRBD2 (7 bases). The germline gives CDR1 SGDLS, CDR2 YYNGEE. V lost 3 bases to trimming and J lost 2 bases, with 13 bases between them. The CDR3 spans 15 residues. DNA of the CDR3: TGTGCCAGCAGCGAGAGGGGGGGTTACACAGATACGCAGTATTTT. The encoded protein is CASSERGGYTDTQYF.

The gene calls are TRBV2 and TRBJ2-7; D gene ambiguous. The CDR3 runs to 14 residues. V was shortened by 4 bases and J by 3 bases, with 13 bases between the two germline ends. Germline lookup yields CDR1 SNHLY and CDR2 FYNNEI. This CDR3 reads CASSAPGSLYEQYF. The CDR3 bases are TGTGCCAGCAGTGCCCCCGGGTCCCTCTACGAGCAGTACTTC.

V gene TRBV2 combines with J gene TRBJ1-5, with 10 nucleotides matching TRBD1. Germline-derived CDR1 and CDR2 are SNHLY and FYNNEI. Trimming at V came to 5 bases and at J to 7 bases, leaving 11 bases not matched to a gene. The CDR3 sequence is 16 residues long. Here the CDR3 reads CASSYPTGGGGQPQHF. Written as DNA, the CDR3 is TGTGCCAGCAGTTATCCGACAGGGGGCGGCGGACAGCCCCAGCATTTT.

The gene calls are TRBV19 and TRBJ2-7; D unclear. Deletions cut 0 bases from V and 3 bases from J, with 18 bases between. This CDR3 contains 17 residues. Germline CDR1 reads LNHDA; CDR2 reads SQIVND (reference sequence). CDR3 sequence reads: CASSIDLRRSVYYEQYF. CDR3 coding DNA: TGTGCCAGTAGTATAGATCTTAGGCGGTCTGTATACTACGAGCAGTACTTC. The whole variable domain, remainder taken from reference TRBV19 and TRBJ2-7, is DGGITQSPKYLFRKEGQNVTLSCEQNLNHDAMYWYRQDPGQGLRLIYYSQIVNDFQKGDIAEGYSVSREKKESFPLTVTSAQKNPTAFYLCASSIDLRRSVYYEQYFGPGTRLTVT.

The chain couples TRBV11-2 to TRBJ2-5, with no clear D. The CDR3 contains 14 residues. V shed 0 bases and J shed 5 bases, with 10 bases lying between them. The germline gives CDR1 SGHAT, CDR2 FQNNGV. CDR3 bases: TGTGCCAGCAGCTTAGATTGGTGGCAGGAGACCCAGTACTTC. It translates to CASSLDWWQETQYF.

The chain has TRBV7-3 and TRBJ2-1; possibly TRBD1 for D (6 bases). This CDR3 contains 19 residues. Trimming removed 2 bases from V and 5 bases from J, with 25 bases in between. Germline CDR1 and CDR2: SGHTA and FQGTGA. In DNA, the CDR3 is TGTGCCAGCAGCTTATACAACCCAACGCTCCAGGGGCCTAACAATGAGCAGTTCTTC. It yields the protein CASSLYNPTLQGPNNEQFF.

The rearrangement uses TRBV11-3 and TRBJ2-3; perhaps TRBD1 as D (5 bases). V lost 2 bases and J lost 3, with 9 bases in between. The CDR3 runs 14 residues. CDR1 is SGHNT, CDR2 YENEEA, per germline. The CDR3 bases are TGTGCCAGCAGCTTACAGGGCTTGACAGATACGCAGTATTTT. Protein product: CASSLQGLTDTQYF.

The chain combines TRBV30 with TRBJ2-2; no definite D call. The germline V gene has CDR1 GTSNPN and CDR2 SVGIG (reference sequence). V was cut by 4 bases and J by 3 bases, with 3 bases left in between. The CDR3 is 11 amino acids. CDR3 in amino acids: CAWTYTGELFF. In nucleotides, the CDR3 is TGTGCCTGGACCTACACCGGGGAGCTGTTTTTT.

V usage is TRBV7-6 and J usage is TRBJ1-2; perhaps TRBD1 as D (6 bases). Germline-derived CDR1 and CDR2 are SGHVS and FNYEAQ. The CDR3 extends over 20 amino acids. Deletions cut 5 bases from V and 1 base from J, with 29 bases between. This chain's CDR3 is CASSPQLGGTPISFNYGYTF. Written as DNA, the CDR3 is TGTGCCAGCAGCCCACAGCTCGGGGGGACACCGATTAGTTTTAACTATGGCTACACCTTC.